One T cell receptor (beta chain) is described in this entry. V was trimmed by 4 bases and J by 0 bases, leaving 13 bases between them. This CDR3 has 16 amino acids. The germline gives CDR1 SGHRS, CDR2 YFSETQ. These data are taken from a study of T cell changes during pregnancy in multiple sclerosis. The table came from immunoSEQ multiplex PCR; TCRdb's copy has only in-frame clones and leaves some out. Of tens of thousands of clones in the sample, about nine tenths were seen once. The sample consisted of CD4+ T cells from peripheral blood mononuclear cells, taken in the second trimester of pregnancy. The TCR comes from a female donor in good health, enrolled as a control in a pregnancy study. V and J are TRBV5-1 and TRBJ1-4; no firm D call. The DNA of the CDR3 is TGCGCCAGCAGCCCCCGGGGAGGGCCAACTAATGAAAAACTGTTTTTT. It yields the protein CASSPRGGPTNEKLFF.